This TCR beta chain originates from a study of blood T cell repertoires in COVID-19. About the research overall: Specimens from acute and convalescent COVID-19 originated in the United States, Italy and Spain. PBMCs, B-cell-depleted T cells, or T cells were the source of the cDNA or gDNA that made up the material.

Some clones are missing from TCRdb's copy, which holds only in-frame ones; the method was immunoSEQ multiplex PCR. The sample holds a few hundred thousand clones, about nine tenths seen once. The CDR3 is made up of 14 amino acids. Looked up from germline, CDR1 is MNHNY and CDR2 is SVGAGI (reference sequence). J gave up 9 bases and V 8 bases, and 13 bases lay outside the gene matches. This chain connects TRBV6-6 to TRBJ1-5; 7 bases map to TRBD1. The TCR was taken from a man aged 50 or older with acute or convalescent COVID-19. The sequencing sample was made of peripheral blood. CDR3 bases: TGTGCCAGCCGAGCGGACAGGCAGATTCGGCCCCAGCATTTT. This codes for CASRADRQIRPQHF.